This T cell receptor beta chain derives from a study of PD-L1 blockade in urothelial cancer. On the study more broadly: Samples of blood were analyzed 3 weeks (second dose) and 6 weeks after treatment start. Researchers found blood samples held a median of approximately 150,000 T cells. The study, taken as a whole, reports: A below-median TCR clonality in blood before treatment predicted better survival.

The study collected 1 to 8 samples per patient, pretreatment and on-treatment. On this clone: What it recognizes is unknown.

Sequenced by immunoSEQ multiplex PCR; TCRdb stores in-frame clones only, minus some. Found here are approximately 71,000 clones, about 89% of them singletons; the top ten hold roughly 3.2%. This TCR came from a man between 60 and 75 years old with urothelial cancer. The sequences come from PBMCs, collected around atezolizumab (anti-PD-L1) treatment.

The chain's CDR3 is CASKGQGLGQPQHF. CDR3 nucleotides: TGTGCCAGCAAGGGACAGGGTTTGGGTCAGCCCCAGCATTTT. The V gene is TRBV2, the J gene TRBJ1-5, with TRBD1 matching 9 bases. Trimming took 7 bases from V and 6 from J; bases not matched to a gene: 7. Germline CDR1 is SNHLY and CDR2 is FYNNEI. The CDR3 runs to 14 residues.